This T cell receptor beta chain was identified during a study of CD4 T cells in relation to SARS-CoV-2 and coronaviruses. About the study: After roughly eleven days of antigen culture, PBMC TCR beta CDR3s were sequenced.

Study-wide results and limits: The cross-reactivity analysis covered only spike protein, not other viral proteins.

The data were produced by immunoSEQ multiplex PCR, yet TCRdb's version contains in-frame clones alone and is incomplete. The table includes roughly 30,000 clones, roughly 72% detected once. Germline CDR1 DFQATT, CDR2 SNEGSKA (reference sequence). The CDR3 length is 14 residues. The V and J ends lost 3 bases and 3 bases respectively, with 13 bases between them. Before the COVID-19 pandemic, during about 2010-2019, CD4+ T cells were taken from unexposed donors. The cells were cultured for about 10 days before CD4+ T cells were isolated. Unexposed-donor CD4+ T cells were probed with SARS-CoV-2 S/N and four cold-coronavirus spikes, cells permitting. Cultures received half-medium IL-2 refreshes on days 3 and 7. In regard to this clone: Its specificity is not known.

This TCR was sampled from a human donor in good health. The chain combines TRBV20-1 with TRBJ2-3, with D possibly being TRBD2 (5 bases). Sequencing input: CD4+ T cells from PBMCs, cultured in vitro. The CDR3 loop reads CSASRGRRTDTQYF. The CDR3 bases are TGCAGTGCTAGTCGTGGGAGAAGGACAGATACGCAGTATTTT.